Each of the 22 T cell receptor beta chains below was sequenced from the same sample in a study of cytomegalovirus exposure and HLA in healthy donors. The PCR had 60 Vbeta and 13 Jbeta primers. TCRdb's table, derived via immunoSEQ multiplex PCR, lists solely in-frame clones and lacks some. The sample data list tens of thousands of clones. Sequenced: PBMCs. These receptor sequences come from a man under 40 in good health and CMV-seropositive.

V usage is TRBV4-2 and J usage is TRBJ2-1, with 8 bases aligning to TRBD2. V shed 6 bases and J 7 bases; nucleotides not matched to a gene: 14. The CDR3 runs 16 residues. Germline CDR1 is LGHNA and CDR2 is YNFKEQ. The CDR3 DNA is TGTGCCAGCAGAACCCGATCGGGGGGGCAGGGAAATGAGCAGTTCTTC. Protein: CASRTRSGGQGNEQFF.

The chain employs TRBV7-9 and TRBJ2-2, with 8 bases fitting TRBD2. The CDR3 totals 18 residues. Germline lookup yields CDR1 SEHNR and CDR2 FQNEAQ (reference sequence). With 1 base clipped from V and 1 base from J, the junction kept 8 bases outside the gene matches. The CDR3 loop is CASSLVAREVRNTGELFF. The CDR3 bases are TGTGCCAGCAGCTTAGTCGCGCGGGAGGTCCGGAACACCGGGGAGCTGTTTTTT.

J is TRBJ2-1 and V is TRBV29-1; 11 nucleotides align to TRBD2. The CDR3 consists of 19 residues. In germline, CDR1 is SQVTM, CDR2 ANQGSEA. Trimming took 5 bases from V and 7 from J; bases not matched to a gene: 22. The CDR3 region has the DNA TGCAGCGTTCCCCACCCGCTAGCGGGAGGCTCCCGACGGGGGAATGAGCAGTTCTTC. Amino acid sequence: CSVPHPLAGGSRRGNEQFF.

This rearrangement joins TRBV7-9 to TRBJ1-3, with 8 bases lining up with TRBD1. Trimming at V came to 7 bases and at J to 3 bases, leaving 5 bases not matched to a gene. CDR1 SEHNR and CDR2 FQNEAQ come from the germline V gene (reference sequence). The CDR3 totals 14 residues. Written as DNA, the CDR3 is TGTGCCAGCACCCGGACAGGGTTTGGAAACACCATATATTTT. It is translated as CASTRTGFGNTIYF.

V and J are TRBV18 and TRBJ2-3, with TRBD1 matching 8 bases. The ends lost 6 bases at V and 3 bases at J; junction bases unmatched: 14. Per germline, CDR1 KGHSH and CDR2 LQKENI. The CDR3 consists of 17 residues. The CDR3 reads CASSPRRRTGRTDTQYF. The CDR3 DNA reads TGTGCCAGCTCCCCGCGCCGTAGGACAGGGAGGACAGATACGCAGTATTTT.

The gene calls are TRBV5-1 and TRBJ2-5; D is ambiguous. V was cut by 3 bases and J by 5 bases, with 8 bases left in between. Germline V gives CDR1 SGHRS, CDR2 YFSETQ. There are 12 residues in the CDR3. The CDR3 bases are TGCGCCAGCAGCTGGAGCCAGGAGACCCAGTACTTC. It translates to CASSWSQETQYF.

The chain couples TRBV4-2 to TRBJ1-4; TRBD1 aligns across 8 bases. Unmatched junction bases numbered 2, after V lost 0 bases and J lost 2 bases. Per germline, CDR1 LGHNA and CDR2 YNFKEQ. The CDR3 length is 16 residues. This CDR3 is CASSQDRQGTNEKLFF. The CDR3 DNA sequence: TGTGCCAGCAGCCAAGATCGACAGGGGACTAATGAAAAACTGTTTTTT.

The chain has TRBV30 and TRBJ1-1, with a tentative D call TRBD1 (6 bases). The germline V gene has CDR1 GTSNPN and CDR2 SVGIG (reference sequence). Trimming left V 4 bases short and J 0 bases short, with 15 bases between. This CDR3 contains 15 residues. The CDR3, as DNA: TGTGCCTGGAATCCCCCCGGACAGCTGAACACTGAAGCTTTCTTT. As protein: CAWNPPGQLNTEAFF.

This chain uses TRBV10-3 with TRBJ2-7; D is unclear. The CDR3 is made up of 13 amino acids. Looked up from germline, CDR1 is ENHRY and CDR2 is SYGVKD. With 3 bases removed from V and 6 bases from J, the gap between germline ends came to 12 bases. The DNA of the CDR3 is TGTGCCATCAGTGACGGTACCCGGGTCGAGCAGTACTTC. It encodes CAISDGTRVEQYF.

The chain has TRBV7-2 and TRBJ2-2; 7 bases fit TRBD2. Germline CDR1 and CDR2: SGHTA and FQGNSA. CDR3 size: 16 residues. Trimming cost V 5 bases and J 2 bases; bases outside gene matches: 8. The CDR3 sequence: CASSHPSGVNTGELFF. The CDR3 region has the DNA TGTGCCAGCAGCCACCCTAGCGGCGTTAACACCGGGGAGCTGTTTTTT.

This rearrangement joins TRBV19 to TRBJ1-4; D may be TRBD1 (5 bases). V lost 0 bases, J lost 7 bases, and 12 bases lay in between. This CDR3 region has 15 residues. Germline values: CDR1 LNHDA, CDR2 SQIVND (reference sequence). CDR3 DNA sequence: TGTGCCAGTAGTATAGATCGGTCAGGGCGTGAAAAACTGTTTTTT. Its translation is CASSIDRSGREKLFF.

This chain joins TRBV30 and TRBJ1-1; TRBD1 is a possible D gene (6 bases). Germline loops: CDR1 GTSNPN, CDR2 SVGIG (reference sequence). The germline V and J ends were trimmed by 5 bases and 7 bases, with 14 bases remaining between them. The CDR3 loop spans 12 amino acids. The CDR3 protein is CAWGAGAREAFF. The CDR3 bases are TGTGCCTGGGGAGCAGGGGCGCGTGAAGCTTTCTTT.

The V and J genes are TRBV7-3 and TRBJ2-1; D is uncertain. The V and J ends lost 5 bases and 0 bases respectively, with 11 bases between them. The germline CDR1 and CDR2 sequences are SGHTA and FQGTGA. The CDR3 length is 15 residues. CDR3 protein: CASSPSRGSYNEQFF. CDR3 sequence (DNA): TGTGCCAGCAGCCCCTCTAGAGGCTCCTACAATGAGCAGTTCTTC.

The chain links TRBV29-1 to TRBJ2-2, with 12 bases lining up with TRBD2. CDR1 and CDR2 (germline): SQVTM, ANQGSEA. This CDR3 region has 15 residues. With V trimmed by 6 bases and J by 4 bases, 6 bases remained unmatched. In DNA, the CDR3 is TGCAGCGTGATAACTAGCGGGGGGTTCACCGGGGAGCTGTTTTTT. Residues: CSVITSGGFTGELFF.

J is TRBJ2-4 and V is TRBV7-9, with a tentative D call TRBD1 (5 bases). Germline V CDR1 and CDR2: SEHNR, FQNEAQ (reference sequence). Between the trimmed V and J ends, which lost 4 bases and 0 bases, there was a span of 7 bases. The CDR3 has 14 residues. The CDR3 DNA sequence: TGTGCCAGCAGCTCCCAGGGAGCCAAAAACATTCAGTACTTC. It encodes CASSSQGAKNIQYF.

This chain uses TRBV2 with TRBJ2-3; no reliable D call. CDR1 SNHLY and CDR2 FYNNEI come from the germline V gene. The CDR3 has 15 amino acids. V shed 6 bases and J shed 6 bases, with 19 bases lying between them. CDR3 sequence reads: CASSLMSGSSDTQYF. The CDR3 DNA reads as TGTGCCAGCAGCCTCATGTCGGGTTCTTCGGATACGCAGTATTTT. Drawing the rest from reference TRBV2 and TRBJ2-3, the complete variable domain is EPEVTQTPSHQVTQMGQEVILRCVPISNHLYFYWYRQILGQKVEFLVSFYNNEISEKSEIFDDQFSVERPDGSNFTLKIRSTKLEDSAMYFCASSLMSGSSDTQYFGPGTRLTVL.

V and J are TRBV13 and TRBJ2-7; 11 bases map to TRBD2. This CDR3 is built from 14 residues. The trim removed 5 bases at V and 4 bases at J, leaving 4 bases unmatched. Germline CDR1 PRHDT, CDR2 FYEKMQ (reference sequence). The CDR3 nucleotides read TGTGCCAGCAGCAAGGGACTAGCGGTGTACGAGCAGTACTTC. Encoded protein: CASSKGLAVYEQYF. Looking up the rest from reference TRBV13 and TRBJ2-7 gives the full variable domain: AAGVIQSPRHLIKEKRETATLKCYPIPRHDTVYWYQQGPGQDPQFLISFYEKMQSDKGSIPDRFSAQQFSDYHSELNMSSLELGDSALYFCASSKGLAVYEQYFGPGTRLTVT.

The V call is TRBV29-1, the J call TRBJ2-7; TRBD2 matches 12 bases. The CDR3 length is 16 residues. V lost 6 bases and J lost 2; bases outside the gene matches: 11. Germline V lookup: CDR1 SQVTM, CDR2 ANQGSEA. The CDR3 nucleotides are TGCAGCGTATCGGGACTAGCGGGCATACCGACCTACGAGCAGTACTTC. Translation: CSVSGLAGIPTYEQYF.

The V call is TRBV6-5, the J call TRBJ1-2; 8 positions match TRBD1. This CDR3 has 15 amino acids. J gave up 7 bases and V 3 bases, and 10 bases lay outside the gene matches. Per germline, CDR1 MNHEY and CDR2 SVGAGI. The DNA for the CDR3 is TGTGCCAGCAGTTATCAGGGACAGGTGCTTTCTGGCTACACCTTC. Its translation: CASSYQGQVLSGYTF.

The rearrangement uses TRBV10-3 and TRBJ2-7; D is possibly TRBD2 (5 bases). Germline assignment: CDR1 ENHRY and CDR2 SYGVKD. The CDR3 extends over 14 amino acids. The ends were cut back, 3 bases at V and 5 bases at J, with 14 bases in the middle. The CDR3 sequence: CAISEILEGHEQYF. CDR3 coding DNA: TGTGCCATCAGTGAAATACTAGAGGGCCACGAGCAGTACTTC.

The chain joins TRBV29-1 to TRBJ2-7; D may be TRBD1 (6 bases). Germline loops: CDR1 SQVTM, CDR2 ANQGSEA. The CDR3 is 13 amino acids. The ends were cut back, 7 bases at V and 2 bases at J, with 15 bases in the middle. For the CDR3, the DNA is TGCAGCGGGGTAGGGGGACAAACCTACGAGCAGTACTTC. Translation: CSGVGGQTYEQYF.

The CDR3 DNA reads as TGCGCCAGCAGACAGGGGACGGTCCCTAATGAAAAACTGTTTTTT. Its protein is CASRQGTVPNEKLFF. This chain connects TRBV5-1 to TRBJ1-4; 7 nucleotides agree with TRBD1. V shed 5 bases, J shed 3 bases, and the junction held 7 bases outside the gene matches. The CDR3 length is 15 residues. CDR1 SGHRS and CDR2 YFSETQ come from the germline V gene.